A selection of T cell receptor beta chains follows, all from one sample in a study of CD8+ T cells in alopecia areata. The protocol was immunoSEQ multiplex PCR, while the TCRdb copy is restricted to in-frame clones and leaves out a portion. This sample yields around 19,000 clones, of which 50% to 60% are seen a single time; roughly 8.2% belongs to the top ten. The material was skin, obtained at week 4, from a patient treated with tofacitinib. These receptors were taken from a human donor with alopecia areata. Both conserved end residues are part of each CDR3. A D gene is named only where the DNA matches it firmly. Size is stated for part of the rows, as once, few or many counts, or as a class when the clone is expanded.

length	V	size	J	D	DNA	CDR3
16	TRBV6-6	NA	TRBJ2-5	TRBD2	TGTGCCAGCAGGCGACGGACTAGCGGGCACCAAGAGACCCAGTACTTC	CASRRRTSGHQETQYF
15	TRBV5-1	NA	TRBJ2-5	NA	TGCGCCAGCAGCTCTACCACGCCGGCAAAAGAGACCCAGTACTTC	CASSSTTPAKETQYF
15	TRBV18	NA	TRBJ1-1	NA	TGTGCCAGCTCAGACAATCGGGCCCGGGACGCTGAAGCTTTCTTT	CASSDNRARDAEAFF
18	TRBV27	once	TRBJ1-6	NA	TGTGCCAGCAGTTTATCGAAGGGGAGCCACTCCTATAATTCACCCCTCCACTTT	CASSLSKGSHSYNSPLHF
15	TRBV7-9	NA	TRBJ1-6	NA	TGTGCCAGCAGCTTAGCAGGGCAGGGAGATTCACCCCTCCACTTT	CASSLAGQGDSPLHF
14	TRBV7-3	NA	TRBJ2-1	NA	TGTGCCAGCAGTTACGATCCGACCTACAATGAGCAGTTCTTC	CASSYDPTYNEQFF
12	TRBV6-5	NA	TRBJ1-4	NA	TGTGCCAGCAGAACAAGGGGGGAAAAACTGTTTTTT	CASRTRGEKLFF
15	TRBV28	few	TRBJ1-2	TRBD1	TGTGCCAGCAGTTTAGGTGCCGGACAGGGATACGGCTACACCTTC	CASSLGAGQGYGYTF
18	TRBV9	NA	TRBJ2-5	TRBD2	TGTGCCAGCAGCGTAGCTGGGGGACTAGTGGGATACCAAGAGACCCAGTACTTC	CASSVAGGLVGYQETQYF
12	TRBV4-3	few	TRBJ1-1	NA	TGCGCCAGCAGCGGTAGGAACACTGAAGCTTTCTTT	CASSGRNTEAFF
18	TRBV21-1	NA	TRBJ2-2	NA	TGTGCCAGCAGTCAAAAGAGGCGCTGTAAATTGAACACCGGGGAGCTGTTTTTT	CASSQKRRCKLNTGELFF
12	TRBV18	NA	TRBJ2-1	NA	TGTGCCAGCTCACCTTGGGGGCGCAGGCAGTTCTTC	CASSPWGRRQFF
15	TRBV5-4	few	TRBJ2-5	TRBD2	TGTGCCAGCAGCCATGGGGGCGGGGGGAAAGAGACCCAGTACTTC	CASSHGGGGKETQYF
14	TRBV6-5	NA	TRBJ1-1	NA	TGTGCCAGCAGTAAGGATATCTTGAACACTGAAGCTTTCTTT	CASSKDILNTEAFF
14	TRBV6-5	NA	TRBJ1-2	NA	TGTGCCAGCAGTGAAGGGGGTCGATTCTATGGCTACACCTTC	CASSEGGRFYGYTF
15	TRBV19	NA	TRBJ2-1	TRBD2	TGTGCCAGTAGTATTCTAGCGGGGGGCCACAATGAGCAGTTCTTC	CASSILAGGHNEQFF
16	TRBV5-1	NA	TRBJ1-6	NA	TGCGCCAGCAGCTTGGGGGACTGGCGAATCGGAGTACCCCTCCACTTT	CASSLGDWRIGVPLHF
17	TRBV15	few	TRBJ2-3	TRBD2	TGTGCCACCAGCACTTTCGGGACTAGGGTCCCCCCAGATACGCAGTATTTT	CATSTFGTRVPPDTQYF
15	TRBV5-8	NA	TRBJ2-1	NA	TGTGCCAGCAGCCAACTGGCACAGGTGAACAATGAGCAGTTCTTC	CASSQLAQVNNEQFF
13	TRBV28	NA	TRBJ1-2	NA	TGTGCCAGCAGTCTAACGGGGAACTATGGCTACACCTTC	CASSLTGNYGYTF
19	TRBV4-1	NA	TRBJ2-3	TRBD2	TGCGCCAGCAGCCAAGATCTTCGTGGGGGGGTTTCCAACACAGATACGCAGTATTTT	CASSQDLRGGVSNTDTQYF
14	TRBV27	NA	TRBJ1-1	NA	TGTGCCAGCAGTTTATGGCGGGGGAACACTGAAGCTTTCTTT	CASSLWRGNTEAFF
13	TRBV30	few	TRBJ2-4	NA	TGTGCCTGGGCGCCGGGGGTGGGAAACATTCAGTACTTC	CAWAPGVGNIQYF
14	TRBV7-9	few	TRBJ2-3	NA	TGTGCCAGCAGCTTTTCAGCTAGCACAGATACGCAGTATTTT	CASSFSASTDTQYF
14	TRBV5-1	few	TRBJ2-1	TRBD2	TGCGCCAGCAGCGGACTAGCGGGTTACAATGAGCAGTTCTTC	CASSGLAGYNEQFF
15	TRBV7-9	few	TRBJ2-7	TRBD2	TGTGCCAGCAGCTTAGAGGGACTAGGGGCTCACGAGCAGTACTTC	CASSLEGLGAHEQYF
15	TRBV4-3	NA	TRBJ2-3	NA	TGCGCCAGCAGCGAACGGGCGATTAGCACAGATACGCAGTATTTT	CASSERAISTDTQYF
15	TRBV4-1	NA	TRBJ2-1	NA	TGCGCCAGCAGCCAACGACGGAGCTCCTACAATGAGCAGTTCTTC	CASSQRRSSYNEQFF
11	TRBV7-2	NA	TRBJ2-5	TRBD2	TGTGCCAGCAGCCGGGGGGTACCCCAGTACTTC	CASSRGVPQYF
16	TRBV27	once	TRBJ2-7	TRBD1	TGTGCCAGCAGTTTAGGCCCCGGGACAGGGTTCCCCGAGCAGTACTTC	CASSLGPGTGFPEQYF
15	TRBV7-6	NA	TRBJ1-2	NA	TGTGCCAGCAGCCCCGGGCCCCAGGCGAGCTATGGCTACACCTTC	CASSPGPQASYGYTF
12	TRBV7-2	once	TRBJ2-7	NA	TGTGCCAGCAGCTTAGGGGTGGGAGAGCAGTACTTC	CASSLGVGEQYF
14	TRBV29-1	NA	TRBJ1-3	TRBD1	TGCAGCGCCTCTCCAGGGGGCGATGGAAACACCATATATTTT	CSASPGGDGNTIYF
13	TRBV11-2	NA	TRBJ1-1	NA	TGTGCCAGCAGCTTAAGGGTGAACACTGAAGCTTTCTTT	CASSLRVNTEAFF
12	TRBV28	NA	TRBJ2-1	TRBD1	TGTGCCAGTAGACAGGGGTACAATGAGCAGTTCTTC	CASRQGYNEQFF
17	TRBV6-1	NA	TRBJ2-1	NA	TGTGCCAGCAGTGGACGGAGGGGGACCGTACGAAAGGATGAGCAGTTCTTC	CASSGRRGTVRKDEQFF
15	TRBV5-1	NA	TRBJ1-6	NA	TGCGCCAGCAGCCATCGGACGCAGGATAATTCACCCCTCCACTTT	CASSHRTQDNSPLHF
12	TRBV5-4	once	TRBJ1-6	NA	TGTGCCAGCAGCTGGGGGAATTCACCCCTCCACTTT	CASSWGNSPLHF
14	TRBV7-9	few	TRBJ1-5	NA	TGTGCCAGCAGCTTAGACGGGGACTTTAGGCCCCAGCATTTT	CASSLDGDFRPQHF
14	TRBV27	few	TRBJ1-1	NA	TGTGCCAGCAAACAGGCAGGGGCGAACACTGAAGCTTTCTTT	CASKQAGANTEAFF
15	TRBV7-9	NA	TRBJ1-2	NA	TGTGCCAACAGCATAAGTTATTGGGAAGCCCATGGCTACACCTTC	CANSISYWEAHGYTF
15	TRBV9	NA	TRBJ1-1	TRBD1	TGTGCCAGCAGCGAGGGGACAGGGGTGGGGACTGAAGCTTTCTTT	CASSEGTGVGTEAFF
15	TRBV29-1	once	TRBJ1-4	TRBD1	TGCAGCGTTTCTGGGGGCTCCAGGGGGGAGGAAAAACTGTTTTTT	CSVSGGSRGEEKLFF
18	TRBV2	NA	TRBJ2-6	TRBD1	TGTGCCAGCAGTGAGGACATTCCGACAGGGTTGGGGGCCAACGTCCTGACTTTC	CASSEDIPTGLGANVLTF
14	TRBV2	NA	TRBJ1-2	NA	TGTGCCAGCAGTGAGTTTACAGGGTACTATGGCTACACCTTC	CASSEFTGYYGYTF
15	TRBV28	few	TRBJ2-3	NA	TGTGCCAGCAGTCCTGACAGACCCCCTCGGGTTACGCAGTATTTT	CASSPDRPPRVTQYF
12	TRBV18	NA	TRBJ2-7	NA	TGTGCCAGCTCAGCTCTCCTCTACGAGCAGTACTTC	CASSALLYEQYF
16	TRBV7-3	NA	TRBJ2-2	TRBD1	TGTGCCAGCAGCTTATCCCGGACAGGGGTGACCGGGGAGCTGTTTTTT	CASSLSRTGVTGELFF
14	TRBV6-6	few	TRBJ1-1	NA	TGTGCCAGCAGTTACTCGAGCGAGAGGGATGAAGCTTTCTTT	CASSYSSERDEAFF
14	TRBV19	NA	TRBJ1-6	NA	TGTGCCACCCAGTCAGGGGCGGGAAGTTCACCCCTCCACTTT	CATQSGAGSSPLHF
15	TRBV6-5	NA	TRBJ2-3	TRBD2	TGTGCCAGCAGTTACTCACGCGGGGGGGCAAATACGCAGTATTTT	CASSYSRGGANTQYF
14	TRBV30	NA	TRBJ2-7	TRBD1	TGTGCCTGGACTCCCGGGACAGGGGACTACGAGCAGTACTTC	CAWTPGTGDYEQYF
15	TRBV21-1	NA	TRBJ2-7	NA	TGTGCCAGCACCGCTCAGGGAACCCGGTCTAGGGAGCAGTACTTC	CASTAQGTRSREQYF
16	TRBV19	NA	TRBJ1-3	NA	TGTGCCAGTACCCCCGGGACAATCGTCTCTGGAAACACCATATATTTT	CASTPGTIVSGNTIYF
16	TRBV10-3	once	TRBJ2-3	TRBD2	TGTGCCATCAGTGAAGCAGGTCAAGCGGGGAGGGATACGCAGTATTTT	CAISEAGQAGRDTQYF
15	TRBV5-1	NA	TRBJ2-2	NA	TGCGCCAGCAGCTTGGGATGGATAGATCTCGGGGAGCTGTTTTTT	CASSLGWIDLGELFF
16	TRBV7-3	NA	TRBJ2-6	NA	TGTGCCAGCAGCCCCAATGGCCGCTCTGGGGCCAACGTCCTGACTTTC	CASSPNGRSGANVLTF
15	TRBV7-1	few	TRBJ2-7	TRBD1	TGTGCCAGCAGCTTAGTAGACAGGGGGGACTACGAGCAGTACTTC	CASSLVDRGDYEQYF
14	TRBV6-4	NA	TRBJ1-2	TRBD1	TGTGCCAGCACTGCGGACAGGGCCGGGGGGGGCTACACCTTC	CASTADRAGGGYTF